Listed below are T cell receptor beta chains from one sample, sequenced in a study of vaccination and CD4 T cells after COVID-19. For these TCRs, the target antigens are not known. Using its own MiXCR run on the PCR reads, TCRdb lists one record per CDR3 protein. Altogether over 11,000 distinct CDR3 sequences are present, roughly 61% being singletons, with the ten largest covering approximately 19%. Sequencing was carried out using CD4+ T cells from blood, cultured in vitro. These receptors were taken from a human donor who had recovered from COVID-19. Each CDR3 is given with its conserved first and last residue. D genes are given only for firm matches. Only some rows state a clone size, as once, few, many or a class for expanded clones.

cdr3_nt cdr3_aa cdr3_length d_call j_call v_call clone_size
TGCAGCTGGGCGGGGAACACCTACAATGAGCAGTTCTTC CSWAGNTYNEQFF 13 - TRBJ2-1 TRBV20-1 -
TGTGCCAGCAGCGGGACAGGGAGGAGCAATCAGCCCCAGCATTTT CASSGTGRSNQPQHF 15 TRBD1 TRBJ1-5 TRBV7-9 -
TGCAGTGCTGGGACGCAGCTAACTAACTATGGCTACACCTTC CSAGTQLTNYGYTF 14 - TRBJ1-2 TRBV20-1 once
TGTGCCAGCAGGTGGACAGTCTCTCCTGGGGCCAACGTCCTGACTTTC CASRWTVSPGANVLTF 16 - TRBJ2-6 TRBV2 -
TGTGCCAGCAGTTTATCTAGGATCGTATCAGAGACCCAGTACTTC CASSLSRIVSETQYF 15 - TRBJ2-5 TRBV27 few
TGCAGTGCTCGAGATTCCGGGACAGGGGGCGAAAAACTGTTTTTT CSARDSGTGGEKLFF 15 TRBD1 TRBJ1-4 TRBV20-1 -
TGTGCCAGCAGTTTACGGACAGAGACAGATACGCAGTATTTT CASSLRTETDTQYF 14 - TRBJ2-3 TRBV11-1 -
TGTGCCAGCAGTCACGACAGTGGCTCTGGGGCCAACGTCCTGACTTTC CASSHDSGSGANVLTF 16 - TRBJ2-6 TRBV6-2/TRBV6-3 -
TGTGCCGCGACGCGTCCGGGACTCTACTACAATGAGCAGTTCTTC CAATRPGLYYNEQFF 15 - TRBJ2-1 TRBV6-1 -
TGTGCCAGCAGCCCCTCCAGGGGAAGCGGCTACACCTTC CASSPSRGSGYTF 13 - TRBJ1-2 TRBV11-3 -
TGTGCCAGCCGGGCCTCGAGCGGCGAGCAGTACTTC CASRASSGEQYF 12 - TRBJ2-7 TRBV6-1 -
TGTGCCATCAGCCCCGACAGGGGGGCAGATACGCAGTATTTT CAISPDRGADTQYF 14 TRBD1 TRBJ2-3 TRBV10-3 -
TGCAGTGCTAGAGACCCAGACAGGGAAGGAGGAAACACCATATATTTT CSARDPDREGGNTIYF 16 TRBD1 TRBJ1-3 TRBV20-1 few
TGTGCCAGCAGTTACTCCCGACAGGGGGCCGACGAGCAGTACTTC CASSYSRQGADEQYF 15 TRBD1 TRBJ2-7 TRBV6-2/TRBV6-3 few
TGCAGTGCTACCCGACAGGGTAGGTCCAATGAGCAGTTCTTC CSATRQGRSNEQFF 14 TRBD1 TRBJ2-1 TRBV20-1 few
TGTGCCAGCAGCCTATGGGACACCGGGGAGCTGTTTTTT CASSLWDTGELFF 13 - TRBJ2-2 TRBV21-1 few
TGTGCCACCTCCGCGACAAGGGCTGAAGCTTTCTTT CATSATRAEAFF 12 - TRBJ1-1 TRBV6-1 -
TGTGCCAGCAGCGGAGGAGAGGACGTTGAAGCTTTCTTT CASSGGEDVEAFF 13 - TRBJ1-1 TRBV7-8 -
TGTGCCAGCAGCTTACGAGGAGCCGGGACTGGAAAAGAGACCCAGTACTTC CASSLRGAGTGKETQYF 17 - TRBJ2-5 TRBV11-2 -
TGTGCCAGCAGTTACTCGATGGTGGCTAGCATGGAGACCCAGTACTTC CASSYSMVASMETQYF 16 - TRBJ2-5 TRBV6-5 -
TGTGCCAGCAGACGTTCGGGGGACTATGGCTACACCTTC CASRRSGDYGYTF 13 - TRBJ1-2 TRBV6-1 -
TGTGCCAGCAGCTTTGGGGTAGGGGAGACCCAGTACTTC CASSFGVGETQYF 13 - TRBJ2-5 TRBV7-7 -
TGTGCCAGCAGCATCCGGACAGCCCTTAGCACAGATACGCAGTATTTT CASSIRTALSTDTQYF 16 - TRBJ2-3 TRBV11-2 -
TGTGCCAGCAGCTTCTCATCGGGGGTCCAAGAGACCCAGTACTTC CASSFSSGVQETQYF 15 - TRBJ2-5 TRBV7-2 once
TGCAGTGCTAGCGCCGACAGTGCGGCTCAGCCCCAGCATTTT CSASADSAAQPQHF 14 - TRBJ1-5 TRBV20-1 -
TGTGCCAGCAGTCGAAGTACAGGGCAGGGCTACACCTTC CASSRSTGQGYTF 13 - TRBJ1-2 TRBV12-3/TRBV12-4 few
TGTGCCAGCAGTTCCCGGGACAGCTACCTTCGGAATTCACCCCTCCACTTT CASSSRDSYLRNSPLHF 17 TRBD1 TRBJ1-6 TRBV7-9 few
TGTGCCAGCAGCTTTGGCAGAGGCGGGAGTCCGAGAGCAGATACGCAGTATTTT CASSFGRGGSPRADTQYF 18 TRBD2 TRBJ2-3 TRBV7-9 -
TGTGCCAGCAGTACTCCCGGGACGGTCAACTATGGCTACACCTTC CASSTPGTVNYGYTF 15 - TRBJ1-2 TRBV28 -
TGTGCCAGCAGCCGGACAGGGCGGGATCAGCCCCAGCATTTT CASSRTGRDQPQHF 14 TRBD1 TRBJ1-5 TRBV6-1 -
TGTGCTAGCAGCCCGCCCGAGACGGGCACAGATACGCAGTATTTT CASSPPETGTDTQYF 15 - TRBJ2-3 TRBV7-7 -
TGTGCCAGCAGTTCCAATAGCGGGGGGGCCCTAAGCTACGAGCAGTACTTC CASSSNSGGALSYEQYF 17 TRBD2 TRBJ2-7 TRBV27 -
TGTGCCTGGAGTGGCCCAGGGACAGATACGCAGTATTTT CAWSGPGTDTQYF 13 - TRBJ2-3 TRBV30 -